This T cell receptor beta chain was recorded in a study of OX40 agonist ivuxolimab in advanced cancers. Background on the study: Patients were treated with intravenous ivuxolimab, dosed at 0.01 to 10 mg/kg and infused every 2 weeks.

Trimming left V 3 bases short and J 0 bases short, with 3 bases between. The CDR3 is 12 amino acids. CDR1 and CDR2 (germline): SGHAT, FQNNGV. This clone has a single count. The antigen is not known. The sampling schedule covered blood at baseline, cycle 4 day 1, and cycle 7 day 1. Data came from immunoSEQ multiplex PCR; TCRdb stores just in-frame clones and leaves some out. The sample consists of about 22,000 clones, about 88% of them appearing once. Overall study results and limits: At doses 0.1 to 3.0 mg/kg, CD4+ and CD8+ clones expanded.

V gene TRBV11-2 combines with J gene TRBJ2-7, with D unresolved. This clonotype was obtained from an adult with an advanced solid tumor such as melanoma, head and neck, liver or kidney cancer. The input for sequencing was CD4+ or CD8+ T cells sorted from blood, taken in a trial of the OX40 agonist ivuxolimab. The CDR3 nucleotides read TGTGCCAGCAGCTTCGGCTCCTACGAGCAGTACTTC. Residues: CASSFGSYEQYF.